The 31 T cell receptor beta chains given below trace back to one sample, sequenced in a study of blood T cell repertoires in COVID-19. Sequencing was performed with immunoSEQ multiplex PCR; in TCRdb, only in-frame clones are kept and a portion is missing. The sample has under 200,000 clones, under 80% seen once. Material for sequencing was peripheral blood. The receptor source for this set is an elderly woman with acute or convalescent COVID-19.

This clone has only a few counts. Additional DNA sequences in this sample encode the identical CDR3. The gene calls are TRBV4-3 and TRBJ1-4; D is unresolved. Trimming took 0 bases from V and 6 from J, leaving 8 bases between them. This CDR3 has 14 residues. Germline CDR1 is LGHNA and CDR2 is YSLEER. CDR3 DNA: TGCGCCAGCAGCCAAGATCGCGGAGATGAAAAACTGTTTTTT. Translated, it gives CASSQDRGDEKLFF.

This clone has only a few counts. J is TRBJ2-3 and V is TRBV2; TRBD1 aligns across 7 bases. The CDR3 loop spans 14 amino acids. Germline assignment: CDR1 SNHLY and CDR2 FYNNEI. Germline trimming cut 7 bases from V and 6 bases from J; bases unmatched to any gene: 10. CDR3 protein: CASNPGTVQDTQYF. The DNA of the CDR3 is TGTGCCAGCAACCCCGGGACAGTTCAGGATACGCAGTATTTT.

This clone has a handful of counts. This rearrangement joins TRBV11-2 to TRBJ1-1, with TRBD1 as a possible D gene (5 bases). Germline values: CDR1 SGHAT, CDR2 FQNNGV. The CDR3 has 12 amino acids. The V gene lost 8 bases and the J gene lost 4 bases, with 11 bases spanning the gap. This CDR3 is CASGPGSTEAFF. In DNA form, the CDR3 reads TGTGCCAGCGGACCAGGGTCCACTGAAGCTTTCTTT.

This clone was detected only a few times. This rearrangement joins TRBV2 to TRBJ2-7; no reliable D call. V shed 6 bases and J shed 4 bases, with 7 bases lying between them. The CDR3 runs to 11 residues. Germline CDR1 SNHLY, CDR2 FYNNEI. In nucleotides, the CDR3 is TGTGCCAGCAGGACATATTACGAGCAGTACTTC. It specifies CASRTYYEQYF.

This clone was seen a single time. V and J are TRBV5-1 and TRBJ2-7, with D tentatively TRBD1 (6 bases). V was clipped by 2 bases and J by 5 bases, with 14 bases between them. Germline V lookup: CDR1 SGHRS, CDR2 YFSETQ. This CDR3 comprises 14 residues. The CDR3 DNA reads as TGCGCCAGCAGCTTACAGGGTGTGTTCAACGAGCAGTACTTC. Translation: CASSLQGVFNEQYF.

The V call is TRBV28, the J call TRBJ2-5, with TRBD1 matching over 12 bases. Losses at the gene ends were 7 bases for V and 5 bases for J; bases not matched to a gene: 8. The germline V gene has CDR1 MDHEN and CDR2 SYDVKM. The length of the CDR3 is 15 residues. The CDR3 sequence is CASIPGQGARETQYF. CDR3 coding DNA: TGTGCCAGCATCCCGGGACAGGGGGCGCGGGAGACCCAGTACTTC. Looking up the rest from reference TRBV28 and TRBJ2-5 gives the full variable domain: DVKVTQSSRYLVKRTGEKVFLECVQDMDHENMFWYRQDPGLGLRLIYFSYDVKMKEKGDIPEGYSVSREKKERFSLILESASTNQTSMYLCASIPGQGARETQYFGPGTRLLVL.

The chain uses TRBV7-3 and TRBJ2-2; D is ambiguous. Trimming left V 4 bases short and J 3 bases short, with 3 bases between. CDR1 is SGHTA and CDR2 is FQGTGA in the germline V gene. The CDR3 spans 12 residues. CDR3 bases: TGTGCCAGCAGCTCCTACACCGGGGAGCTGTTTTTT. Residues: CASSSYTGELFF.

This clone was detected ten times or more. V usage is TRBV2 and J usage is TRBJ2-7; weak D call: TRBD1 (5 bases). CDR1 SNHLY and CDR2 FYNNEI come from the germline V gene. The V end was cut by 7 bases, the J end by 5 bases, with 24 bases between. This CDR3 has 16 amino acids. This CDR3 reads CASTRQGSAVWDEQYF. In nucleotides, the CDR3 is TGTGCCAGCACGAGGCAGGGATCGGCCGTTTGGGACGAGCAGTACTTC.

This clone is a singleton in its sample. In nucleotides, the CDR3 is TGTGCCAGCAGATCCCTTGGGACGGGAGGGAGTTACACAGATACGCAGTATTTT. Amino acids: CASRSLGTGGSYTDTQYF. The chain recombines TRBV27 with TRBJ2-3; 8 bases map to TRBD2. Germline lookup yields CDR1 MNHEY and CDR2 SMNVEV (reference sequence). The CDR3 extends over 18 amino acids. J lost 2 bases, V lost 6 bases, and 16 bases had no gene match.

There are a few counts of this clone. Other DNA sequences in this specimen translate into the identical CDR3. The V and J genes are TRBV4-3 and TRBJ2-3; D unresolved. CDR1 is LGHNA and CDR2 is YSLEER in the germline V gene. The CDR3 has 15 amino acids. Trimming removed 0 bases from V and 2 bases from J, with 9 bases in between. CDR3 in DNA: TGCGCCAGCAGCCAAGATGGGCTGAACACAGATACGCAGTATTTT. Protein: CASSQDGLNTDTQYF.

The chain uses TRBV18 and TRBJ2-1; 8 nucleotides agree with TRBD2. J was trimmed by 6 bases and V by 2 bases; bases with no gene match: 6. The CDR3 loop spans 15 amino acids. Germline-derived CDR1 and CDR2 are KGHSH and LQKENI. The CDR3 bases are TGTGCCAGCTCACCAGCTGAGGGACTAGGCAATGAGCAGTTCTTC. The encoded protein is CASSPAEGLGNEQFF.

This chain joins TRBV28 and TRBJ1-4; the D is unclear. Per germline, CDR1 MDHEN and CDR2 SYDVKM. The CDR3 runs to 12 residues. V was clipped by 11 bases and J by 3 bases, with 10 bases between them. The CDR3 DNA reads TGTGCCGGAGGGCGACCTAATGAAAAACTGTTTTTT. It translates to CAGGRPNEKLFF.

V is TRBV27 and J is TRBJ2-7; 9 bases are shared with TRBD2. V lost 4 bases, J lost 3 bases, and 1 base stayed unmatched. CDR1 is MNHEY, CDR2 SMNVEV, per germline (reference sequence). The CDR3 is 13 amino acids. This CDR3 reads CASSWREGYEQYF. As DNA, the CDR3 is TGTGCCAGCAGTTGGCGGGAGGGCTACGAGCAGTACTTC.

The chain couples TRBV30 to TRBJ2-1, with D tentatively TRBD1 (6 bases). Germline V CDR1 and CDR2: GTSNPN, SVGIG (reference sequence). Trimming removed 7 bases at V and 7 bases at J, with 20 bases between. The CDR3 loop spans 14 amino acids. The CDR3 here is CASQIGTFGNEQFF. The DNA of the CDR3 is TGTGCCTCCCAGATCGGGACATTTGGGAATGAGCAGTTCTTC.

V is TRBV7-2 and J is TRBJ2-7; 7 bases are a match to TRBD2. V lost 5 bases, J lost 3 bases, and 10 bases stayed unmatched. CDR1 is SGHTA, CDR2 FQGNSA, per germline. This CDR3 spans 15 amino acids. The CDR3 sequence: CASSRIGTTVYEQYF. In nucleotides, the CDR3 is TGTGCCAGCAGCCGGATCGGGACTACAGTCTACGAGCAGTACTTC. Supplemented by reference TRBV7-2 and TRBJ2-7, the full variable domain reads GAGVSQSPSNKVTEKGKDVELRCDPISGHTALYWYRQSLGQGLEFLIYFQGNSAPDKSGLPSDRFSAERTGGSVSTLTIQRTQQEDSAVYLCASSRIGTTVYEQYFGPGTRLTVT.

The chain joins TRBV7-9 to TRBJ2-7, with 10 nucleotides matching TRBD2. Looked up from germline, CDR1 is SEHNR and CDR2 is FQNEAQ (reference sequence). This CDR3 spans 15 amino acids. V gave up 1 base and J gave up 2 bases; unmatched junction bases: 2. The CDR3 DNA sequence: TGTGCCAGCAGCTTAGTCCTAGCGGGGGCCTACGAGCAGTACTTC. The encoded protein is CASSLVLAGAYEQYF.

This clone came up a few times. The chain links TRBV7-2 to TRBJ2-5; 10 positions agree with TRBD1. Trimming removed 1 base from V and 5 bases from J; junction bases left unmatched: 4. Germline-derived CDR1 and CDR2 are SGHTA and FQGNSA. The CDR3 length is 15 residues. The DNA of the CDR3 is TGTGCCAGCAGCTTAGTCGGGACAGGGGAGGAGACCCAGTACTTC. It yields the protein CASSLVGTGEETQYF.

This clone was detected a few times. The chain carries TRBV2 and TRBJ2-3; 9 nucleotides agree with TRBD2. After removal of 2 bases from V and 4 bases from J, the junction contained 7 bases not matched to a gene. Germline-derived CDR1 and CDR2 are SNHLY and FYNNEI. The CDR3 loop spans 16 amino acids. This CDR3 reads CASSERPSGMADTQYF. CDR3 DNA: TGTGCCAGCAGTGAAAGGCCTAGCGGGATGGCAGATACGCAGTATTTT. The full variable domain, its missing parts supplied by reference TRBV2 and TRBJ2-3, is EPEVTQTPSHQVTQMGQEVILRCVPISNHLYFYWYRQILGQKVEFLVSFYNNEISEKSEIFDDQFSVERPDGSNFTLKIRSTKLEDSAMYFCASSERPSGMADTQYFGPGTRLTVL.

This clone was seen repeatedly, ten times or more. CDR3 region: CASSLPLDSYNEQFF. CDR3 sequence (DNA): TGTGCCAGCAGTTTGCCCCTCGACAGCTACAATGAGCAGTTCTTC. This chain connects TRBV28 to TRBJ2-1, with a tentative D call TRBD1 (5 bases). Trimming removed 3 bases from V and 3 bases from J, with 12 bases in between. This CDR3 is 15 amino acids long. The germline V gene has CDR1 MDHEN and CDR2 SYDVKM.

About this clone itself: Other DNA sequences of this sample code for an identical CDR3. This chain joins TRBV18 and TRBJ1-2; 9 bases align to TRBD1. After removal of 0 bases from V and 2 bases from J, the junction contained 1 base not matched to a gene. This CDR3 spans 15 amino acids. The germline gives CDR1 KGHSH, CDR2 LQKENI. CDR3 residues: CASSPPGTGNYGYTF. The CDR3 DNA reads TGTGCCAGCTCACCACCCGGGACAGGGAACTATGGCTACACCTTC.

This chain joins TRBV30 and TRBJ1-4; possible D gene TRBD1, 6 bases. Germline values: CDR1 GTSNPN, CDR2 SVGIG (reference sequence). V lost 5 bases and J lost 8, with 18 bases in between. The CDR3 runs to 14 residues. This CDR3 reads CAWSNRAGGEKLFF. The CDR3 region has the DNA TGTGCCTGGTCTAACAGGGCAGGCGGGGAAAAACTGTTTTTT.

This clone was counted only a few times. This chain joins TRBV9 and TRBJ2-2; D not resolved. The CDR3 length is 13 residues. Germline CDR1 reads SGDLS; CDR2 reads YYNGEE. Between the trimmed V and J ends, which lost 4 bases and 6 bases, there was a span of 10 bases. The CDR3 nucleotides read TGTGCCAGCAGCTCCAGTAATTCCGGGGAGCTGTTTTTT. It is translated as CASSSSNSGELFF.

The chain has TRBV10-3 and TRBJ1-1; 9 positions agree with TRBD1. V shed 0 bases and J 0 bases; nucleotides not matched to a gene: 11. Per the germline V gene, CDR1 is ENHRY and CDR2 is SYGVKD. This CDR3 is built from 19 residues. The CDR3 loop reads CAISESGFGTGSMNTEAFF. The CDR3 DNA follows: TGTGCCATCAGTGAGTCTGGGTTTGGGACAGGGAGTATGAACACTGAAGCTTTCTTT.

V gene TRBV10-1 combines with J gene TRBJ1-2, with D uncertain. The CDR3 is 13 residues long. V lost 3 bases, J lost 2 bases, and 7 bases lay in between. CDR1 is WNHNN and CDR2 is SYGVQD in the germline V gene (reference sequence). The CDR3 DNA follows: TGCGCCAGCAGTGATTCACAGAACTATGGCTACACCTTC. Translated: CASSDSQNYGYTF.

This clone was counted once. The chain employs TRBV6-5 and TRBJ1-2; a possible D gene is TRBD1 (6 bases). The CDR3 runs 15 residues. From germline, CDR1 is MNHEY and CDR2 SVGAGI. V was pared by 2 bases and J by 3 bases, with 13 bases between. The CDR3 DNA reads TGTGCCAGCAGTTACAGGCAGGGGCTCGACTATGGCTACACCTTC. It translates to CASSYRQGLDYGYTF.

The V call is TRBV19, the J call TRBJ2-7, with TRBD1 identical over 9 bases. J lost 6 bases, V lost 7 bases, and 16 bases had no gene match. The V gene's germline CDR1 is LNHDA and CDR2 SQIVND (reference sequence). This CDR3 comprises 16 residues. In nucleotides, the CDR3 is TGTGCCAGTACCCAACAACCCGGGACAGGGTCGAGCGAGCAGTACTTC. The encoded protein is CASTQQPGTGSSEQYF.

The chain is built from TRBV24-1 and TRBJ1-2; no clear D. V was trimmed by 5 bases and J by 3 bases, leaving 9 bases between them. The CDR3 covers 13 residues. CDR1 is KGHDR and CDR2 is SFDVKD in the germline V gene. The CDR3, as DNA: TGTGCCACCAGTGCCGGGGAGGACTATGGCTACACCTTC. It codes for CATSAGEDYGYTF.

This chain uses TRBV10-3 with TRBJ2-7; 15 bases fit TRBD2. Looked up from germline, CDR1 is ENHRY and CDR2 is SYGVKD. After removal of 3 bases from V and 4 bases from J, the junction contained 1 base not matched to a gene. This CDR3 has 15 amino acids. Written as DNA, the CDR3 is TGTGCCATCAGTGAAGGACTAGCGGGGGGGTACGAGCAGTACTTC. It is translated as CAISEGLAGGYEQYF.

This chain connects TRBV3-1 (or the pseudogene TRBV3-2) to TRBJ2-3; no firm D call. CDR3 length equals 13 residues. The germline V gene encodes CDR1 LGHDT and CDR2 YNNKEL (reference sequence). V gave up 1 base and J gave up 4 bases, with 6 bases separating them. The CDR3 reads CASSQVTPDTQYF. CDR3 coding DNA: TGTGCCAGCAGCCAAGTAACTCCAGATACGCAGTATTTT.

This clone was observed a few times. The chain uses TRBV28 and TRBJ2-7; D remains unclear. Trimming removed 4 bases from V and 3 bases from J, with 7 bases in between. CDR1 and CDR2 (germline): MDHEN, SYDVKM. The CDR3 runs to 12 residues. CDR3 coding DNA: TGTGCCAGCAGTTCTGTGTACTACGAGCAGTACTTC. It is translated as CASSSVYYEQYF.

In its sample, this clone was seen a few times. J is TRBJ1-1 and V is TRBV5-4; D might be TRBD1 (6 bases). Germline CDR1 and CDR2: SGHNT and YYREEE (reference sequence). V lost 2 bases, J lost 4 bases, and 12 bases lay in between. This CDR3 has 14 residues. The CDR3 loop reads CASSLQGMGTEAFF. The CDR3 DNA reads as TGTGCCAGCAGCTTACAGGGAATGGGCACTGAAGCTTTCTTT.